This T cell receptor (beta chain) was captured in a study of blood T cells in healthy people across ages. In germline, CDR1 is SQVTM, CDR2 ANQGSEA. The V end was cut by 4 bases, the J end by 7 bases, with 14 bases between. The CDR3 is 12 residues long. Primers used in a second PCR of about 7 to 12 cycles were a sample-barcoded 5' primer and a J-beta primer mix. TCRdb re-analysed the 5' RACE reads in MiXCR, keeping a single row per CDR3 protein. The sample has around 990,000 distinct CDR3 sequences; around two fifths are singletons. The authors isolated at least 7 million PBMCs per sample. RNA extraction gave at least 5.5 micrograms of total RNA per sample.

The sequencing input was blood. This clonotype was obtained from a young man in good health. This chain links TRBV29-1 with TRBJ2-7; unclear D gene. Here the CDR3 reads CSVAIEGNEQYF. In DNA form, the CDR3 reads TGCAGCGTTGCTATAGAAGGCAATGAGCAGTACTTC.